Below, 10 T cell receptor beta chains from the same sample are listed, as sequenced in a study of T cell responses to AZD1222 COVID-19 vaccine. The data were produced by immunoSEQ multiplex PCR, yet TCRdb's version contains in-frame clones alone and is incomplete. The sample includes some 150,000 clones, about 86% seen only once; the top ten take about 4.9%. Material: peripheral blood, obtained 28 days after the second AZD1222 dose. These receptors came from an adult who received the AZD1222 COVID-19 vaccine.

The chain combines TRBV7-8 with TRBJ1-5; D possibly corresponds to TRBD1 (5 bases). CDR3 length: 15 residues. Germline V gives CDR1 SGHVS, CDR2 FQNEAQ. Trimming cost V 1 base and J 4 bases, with 11 bases left between them. CDR3: CASSLGAGSNQPQHF. CDR3 in DNA: TGTGCCAGCAGCTTAGGGGCAGGGTCAAATCAGCCCCAGCATTTT.

This sequence joins TRBV28 and TRBJ1-2, with no clear D. There are 13 residues in the CDR3. In germline, CDR1 is MDHEN, CDR2 SYDVKM. V gave up 7 bases and J gave up 0 bases, with 9 bases separating them. CDR3 sequence: CASTLTTNYGYTF. In nucleotides, the CDR3 is TGTGCCAGCACCCTGACAACTAACTATGGCTACACCTTC.

The genes are TRBV29-1 and TRBJ2-3; TRBD2 matches at 14 bases. Trimming took 3 bases from V and 6 from J; bases not matched to a gene: 2. There are 14 residues in the CDR3. Looked up from germline, CDR1 is SQVTM and CDR2 is ANQGSEA. The CDR3 reads CSVEGLAGVDTQYF. The CDR3 nucleotides are TGCAGCGTTGAGGGACTAGCGGGAGTGGATACGCAGTATTTT.

This clone has only a few counts. This rearrangement joins TRBV5-1 to TRBJ1-4; D possibly corresponds to TRBD1 (6 bases). The CDR3 covers 15 residues. V was trimmed by 0 bases and J by 7 bases, leaving 13 bases between them. Germline V gene sequence: CDR1 SGHRS, CDR2 YFSETQ. CDR3 DNA: TGCGCCAGCAGCTTGGCCCGGGGGCAAGGTGAAAAACTGTTTTTT. Protein product: CASSLARGQGEKLFF.

A word on this clone: Other DNA sequences of this sample code for an identical CDR3. The rearrangement uses TRBV6-4 and TRBJ2-2, with D uncertain. V gave up 6 bases and J gave up 1 base, with 6 bases separating them. This CDR3 has 13 amino acids. Looked up from germline, CDR1 is MRHNA and CDR2 is SNTAGT. CDR3 loop: CASSDRNTGELFF. Written as DNA, the CDR3 is TGTGCCAGCAGCGATAGGAACACCGGGGAGCTGTTTTTT.

The chain combines TRBV5-1 with TRBJ1-3; maybe TRBD1 (5 bases). V was shortened by 3 bases and J by 0 bases, with 7 bases between the two germline ends. Germline assignment: CDR1 SGHRS and CDR2 YFSETQ. The CDR3 is made up of 14 amino acids. The DNA for the CDR3 is TGCGCCAGCAGCTCGGACACCTCTGGAAACACCATATATTTT. It encodes CASSSDTSGNTIYF.

This clone occurred a few times. The chain carries TRBV3-1 (or the pseudogene TRBV3-2) and TRBJ2-3, with D maybe TRBD1 (6 bases). The V gene's germline CDR1 is LGHDT and CDR2 YNNKEL (reference sequence). The V gene lost 4 bases and the J gene lost 6 bases, with 17 bases spanning the gap. The CDR3 extends over 15 amino acids. CDR3 in amino acids: CASSPTVRGTDTQYF. CDR3 bases: TGTGCCAGCAGCCCCACAGTGAGGGGGACCGATACGCAGTATTTT.

The gene calls are TRBV11-3 and TRBJ2-2; D not certain. V lost 5 bases and J 5 bases, leaving 12 bases between the germline ends. This CDR3 has 14 residues. Germline V gene data show CDR1 as SGHNT and CDR2 as YENEEA. The CDR3 sequence: CASSPLGLTGELFF. The DNA of the CDR3 is TGTGCCAGCAGCCCCCTCGGGCTTACCGGGGAGCTGTTTTTT.

The chain recombines TRBV19 with TRBJ2-1, with 13 bases that match TRBD2. V gave up 5 bases and J gave up 7 bases; unmatched junction bases: 8. The germline gives CDR1 LNHDA, CDR2 SQIVND (reference sequence). The CDR3 covers 16 residues. The chain's CDR3 is CASSARLAGGGNEQFF. The CDR3 DNA follows: TGTGCCAGTAGTGCCCGACTAGCGGGAGGAGGGAATGAGCAGTTCTTC.

The chain is built from TRBV4-1 and TRBJ2-2; TRBD1 aligns across 8 bases. In germline, CDR1 is MGHRA, CDR2 YSYEKL. The J segment lost 2 bases and the V segment lost 0 bases, leaving 8 bases of the junction unmatched. The CDR3 runs 18 residues. In DNA, the CDR3 is TGCGCCAGCAGCCAAGAGAGCCCGGACAGGGCTAACACCGGGGAGCTGTTTTTT. This sequence encodes CASSQESPDRANTGELFF.